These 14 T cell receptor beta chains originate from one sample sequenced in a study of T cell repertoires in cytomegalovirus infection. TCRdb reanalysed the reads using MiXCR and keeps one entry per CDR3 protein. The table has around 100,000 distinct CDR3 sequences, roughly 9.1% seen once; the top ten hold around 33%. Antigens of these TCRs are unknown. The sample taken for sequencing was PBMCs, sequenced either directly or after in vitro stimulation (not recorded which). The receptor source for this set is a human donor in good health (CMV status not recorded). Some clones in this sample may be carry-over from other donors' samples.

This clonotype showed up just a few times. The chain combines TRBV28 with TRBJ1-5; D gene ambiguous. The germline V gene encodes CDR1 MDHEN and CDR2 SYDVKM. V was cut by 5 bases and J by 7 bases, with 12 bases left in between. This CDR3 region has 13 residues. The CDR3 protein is CASSPTPWQPQHF. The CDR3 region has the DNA TGTGCCAGCAGTCCTACACCCTGGCAGCCCCAGCATTTT.

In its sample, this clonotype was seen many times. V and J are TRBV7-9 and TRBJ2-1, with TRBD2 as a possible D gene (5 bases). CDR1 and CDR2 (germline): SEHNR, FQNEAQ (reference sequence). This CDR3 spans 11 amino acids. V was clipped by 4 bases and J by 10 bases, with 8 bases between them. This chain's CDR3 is CASSSEEEQFF. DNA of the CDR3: TGTGCCAGCAGCTCGGAGGAGGAGCAGTTCTTC. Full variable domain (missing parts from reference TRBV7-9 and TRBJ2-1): DTGVSQNPRHKITKRGQNVTFRCDPISEHNRLYWYRQTLGQGPEFLTYFQNEAQLEKSRLLSDRFSAERPKGSFSTLEIQRTEQGDSAMYLCASSSEEEQFFGPGTRLTVL.

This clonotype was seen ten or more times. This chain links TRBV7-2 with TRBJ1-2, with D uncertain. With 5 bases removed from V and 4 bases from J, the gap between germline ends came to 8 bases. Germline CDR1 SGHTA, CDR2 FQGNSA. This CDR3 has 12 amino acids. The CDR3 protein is CASSPSIYGYTF. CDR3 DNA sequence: TGTGCCAGCAGCCCTTCGATCTATGGCTACACCTTC.

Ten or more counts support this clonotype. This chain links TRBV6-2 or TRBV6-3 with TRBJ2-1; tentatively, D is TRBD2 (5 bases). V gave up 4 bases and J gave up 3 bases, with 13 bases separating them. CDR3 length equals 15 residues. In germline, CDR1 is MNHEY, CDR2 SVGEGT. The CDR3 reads CASSSWTLNYNEQFF. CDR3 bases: TGTGCCAGCAGTTCATGGACTCTCAACTACAATGAGCAGTTCTTC.

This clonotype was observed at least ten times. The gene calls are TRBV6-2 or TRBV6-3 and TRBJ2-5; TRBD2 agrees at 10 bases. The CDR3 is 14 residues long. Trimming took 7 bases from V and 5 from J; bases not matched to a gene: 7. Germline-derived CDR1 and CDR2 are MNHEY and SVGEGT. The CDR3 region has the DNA TGTGCCAGCATGCGGACTAGCGGATCGGAGACCCAGTACTTC. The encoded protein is CASMRTSGSETQYF.

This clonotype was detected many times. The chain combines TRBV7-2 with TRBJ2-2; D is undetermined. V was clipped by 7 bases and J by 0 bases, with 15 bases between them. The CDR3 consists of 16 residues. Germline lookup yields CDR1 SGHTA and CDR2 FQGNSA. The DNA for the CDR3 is TGTGCCAGCAAGTGGTCGGGCGGATCGAACACCGGGGAGCTGTTTTTT. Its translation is CASKWSGGSNTGELFF. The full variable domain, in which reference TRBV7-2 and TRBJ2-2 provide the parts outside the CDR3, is GAGVSQSPSNKVTEKGKDVELRCDPISGHTALYWYRQSLGQGLEFLIYFQGNSAPDKSGLPSDRFSAERTGGSVSTLTIQRTQQEDSAVYLCASKWSGGSNTGELFFGEGSRLTVL.

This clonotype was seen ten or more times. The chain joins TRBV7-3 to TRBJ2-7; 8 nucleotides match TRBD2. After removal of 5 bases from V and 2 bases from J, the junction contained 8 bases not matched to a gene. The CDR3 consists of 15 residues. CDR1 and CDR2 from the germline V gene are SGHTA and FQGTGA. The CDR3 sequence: CASSQTPGLAYEQYF. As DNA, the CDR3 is TGTGCCAGCAGCCAAACCCCGGGACTAGCCTACGAGCAGTACTTC.

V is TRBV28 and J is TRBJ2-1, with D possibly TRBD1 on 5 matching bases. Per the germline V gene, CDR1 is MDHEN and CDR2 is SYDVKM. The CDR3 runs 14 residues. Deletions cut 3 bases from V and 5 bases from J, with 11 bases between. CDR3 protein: CASSFGAVHNEQFF. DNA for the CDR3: TGTGCCAGCAGTTTTGGGGCGGTTCACAATGAGCAGTTCTTC.

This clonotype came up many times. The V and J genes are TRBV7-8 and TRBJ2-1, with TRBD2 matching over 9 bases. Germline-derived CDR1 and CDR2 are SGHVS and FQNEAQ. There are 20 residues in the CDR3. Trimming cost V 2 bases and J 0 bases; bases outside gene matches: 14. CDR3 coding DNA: TGTGCCAGCAGCTTAAGGGCGGGAGGGTCGAAATTAAGCTCCTACAATGAGCAGTTCTTC. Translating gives CASSLRAGGSKLSSYNEQFF.

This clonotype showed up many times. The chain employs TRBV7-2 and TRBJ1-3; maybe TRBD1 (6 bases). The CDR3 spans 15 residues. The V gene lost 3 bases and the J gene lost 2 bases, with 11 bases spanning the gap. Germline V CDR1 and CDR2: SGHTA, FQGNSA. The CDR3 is CASSFGTLTGNTIYF. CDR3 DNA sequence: TGTGCCAGCAGCTTCGGGACACTTACTGGAAACACCATATATTTT.

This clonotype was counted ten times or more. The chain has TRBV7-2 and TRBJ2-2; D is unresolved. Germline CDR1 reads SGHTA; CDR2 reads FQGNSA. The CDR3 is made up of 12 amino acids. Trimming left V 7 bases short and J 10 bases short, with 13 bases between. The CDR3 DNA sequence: TGTGCCAGCACCCCCCGGCGAGCGGAGCTGTTTTTT. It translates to CASTPRRAELFF. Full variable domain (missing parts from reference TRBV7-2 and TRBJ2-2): GAGVSQSPSNKVTEKGKDVELRCDPISGHTALYWYRQSLGQGLEFLIYFQGNSAPDKSGLPSDRFSAERTGGSVSTLTIQRTQQEDSAVYLCASTPRRAELFFGEGSRLTVL.

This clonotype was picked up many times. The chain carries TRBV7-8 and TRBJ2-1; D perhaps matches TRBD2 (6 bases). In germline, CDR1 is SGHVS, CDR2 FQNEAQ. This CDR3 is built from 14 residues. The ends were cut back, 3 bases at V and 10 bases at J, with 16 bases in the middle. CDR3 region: CASSFSRGTGEQFF. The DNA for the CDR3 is TGTGCCAGCAGCTTTTCTCGCGGGACGGGGGAGCAGTTCTTC. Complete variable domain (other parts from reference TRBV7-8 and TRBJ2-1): GAGVSQSPRYKVAKRGQDVALRCDPISGHVSLFWYQQALGQGPEFLTYFQNEAQLDKSGLPSDRFFAERPEGSVSTLKIQRTQQEDSAVYLCASSFSRGTGEQFFGPGTRLTVL.

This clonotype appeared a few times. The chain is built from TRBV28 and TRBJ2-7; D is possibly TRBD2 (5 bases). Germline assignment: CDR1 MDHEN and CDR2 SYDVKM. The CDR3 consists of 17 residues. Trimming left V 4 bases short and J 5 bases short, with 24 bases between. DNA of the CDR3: TGTGCCAGCAGTTATGGGAGACTCCCAGTCGGTTTAGACGAGCAGTACTTC. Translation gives CASSYGRLPVGLDEQYF.

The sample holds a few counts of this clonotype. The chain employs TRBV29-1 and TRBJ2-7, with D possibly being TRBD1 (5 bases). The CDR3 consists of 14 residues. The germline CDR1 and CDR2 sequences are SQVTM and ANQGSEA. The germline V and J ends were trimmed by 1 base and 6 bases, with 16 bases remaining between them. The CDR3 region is CSVEAAGITSEQYF. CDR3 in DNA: TGCAGCGTTGAAGCGGCAGGGATCACCTCCGAGCAGTACTTC.